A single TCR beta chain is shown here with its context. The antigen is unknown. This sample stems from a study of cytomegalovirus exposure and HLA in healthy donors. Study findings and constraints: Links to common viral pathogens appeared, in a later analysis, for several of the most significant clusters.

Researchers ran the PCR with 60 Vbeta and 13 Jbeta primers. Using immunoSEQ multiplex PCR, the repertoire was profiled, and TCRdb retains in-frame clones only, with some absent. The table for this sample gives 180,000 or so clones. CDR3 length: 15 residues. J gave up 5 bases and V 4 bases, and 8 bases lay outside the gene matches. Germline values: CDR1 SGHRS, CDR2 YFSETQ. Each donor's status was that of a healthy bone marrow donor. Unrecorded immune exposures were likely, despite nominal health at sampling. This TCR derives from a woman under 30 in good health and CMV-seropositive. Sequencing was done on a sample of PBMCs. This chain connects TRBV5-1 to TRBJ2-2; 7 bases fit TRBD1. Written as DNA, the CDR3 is TGCGCCAGCAGCGCAGAGACAGGGTATACCGGGGAGCTGTTTTTT. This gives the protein CASSAETGYTGELFF.